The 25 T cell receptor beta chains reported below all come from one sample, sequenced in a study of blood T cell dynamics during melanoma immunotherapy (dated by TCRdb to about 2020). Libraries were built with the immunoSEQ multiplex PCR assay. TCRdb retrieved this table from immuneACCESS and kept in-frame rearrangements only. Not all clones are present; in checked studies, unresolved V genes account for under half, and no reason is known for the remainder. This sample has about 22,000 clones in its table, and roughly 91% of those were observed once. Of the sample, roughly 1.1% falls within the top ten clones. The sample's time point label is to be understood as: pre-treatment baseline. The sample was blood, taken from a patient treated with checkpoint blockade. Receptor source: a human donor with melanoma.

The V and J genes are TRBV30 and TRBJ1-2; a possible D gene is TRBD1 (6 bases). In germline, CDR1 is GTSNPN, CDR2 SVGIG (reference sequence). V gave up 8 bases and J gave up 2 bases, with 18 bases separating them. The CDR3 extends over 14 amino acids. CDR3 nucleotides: TGTGCCCGGGCCGGACAGAACCTAAACTATGGCTACACCTTC. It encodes CARAGQNLNYGYTF. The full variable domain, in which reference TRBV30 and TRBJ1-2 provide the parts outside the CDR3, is SQTIHQWPATLVQPVGSPLSLECTVEGTSNPNLYWYRQAAGRGLQLLFYSVGIGQISSEVPQNLSASRPQDRQFILSSKKLLLSDSGFYLCARAGQNLNYGYTFGSGTRLTVV.

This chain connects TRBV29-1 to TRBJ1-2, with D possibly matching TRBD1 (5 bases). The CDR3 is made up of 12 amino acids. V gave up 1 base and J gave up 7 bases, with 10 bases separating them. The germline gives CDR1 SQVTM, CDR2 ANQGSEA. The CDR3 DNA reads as TGCAGCGTTGAAGTTGGGGGAGGTGGCTACACCTTC. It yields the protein CSVEVGGGGYTF.

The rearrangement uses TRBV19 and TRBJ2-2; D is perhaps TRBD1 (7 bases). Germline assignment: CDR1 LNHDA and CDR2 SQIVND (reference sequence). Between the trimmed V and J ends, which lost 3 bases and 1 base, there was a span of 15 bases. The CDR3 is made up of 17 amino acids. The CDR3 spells CASSIRGAALNTGELFF. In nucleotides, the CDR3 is TGTGCCAGTAGTATCAGGGGGGCAGCTTTGAACACCGGGGAGCTGTTTTTT.

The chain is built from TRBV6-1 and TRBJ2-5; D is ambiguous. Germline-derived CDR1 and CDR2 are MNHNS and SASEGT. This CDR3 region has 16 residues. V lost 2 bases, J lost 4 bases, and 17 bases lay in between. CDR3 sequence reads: CASSESPVSGRETQYF. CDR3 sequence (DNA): TGTGCCAGCAGTGAAAGTCCCGTATCCGGACGAGAGACCCAGTACTTC.

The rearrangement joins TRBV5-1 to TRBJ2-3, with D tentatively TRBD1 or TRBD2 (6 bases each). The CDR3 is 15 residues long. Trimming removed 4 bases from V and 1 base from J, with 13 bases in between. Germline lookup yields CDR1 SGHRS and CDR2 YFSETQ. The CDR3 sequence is CASSPGAQGTDTQYF. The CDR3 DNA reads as TGCGCCAGCAGCCCGGGGGCGCAGGGCACAGATACGCAGTATTTT.

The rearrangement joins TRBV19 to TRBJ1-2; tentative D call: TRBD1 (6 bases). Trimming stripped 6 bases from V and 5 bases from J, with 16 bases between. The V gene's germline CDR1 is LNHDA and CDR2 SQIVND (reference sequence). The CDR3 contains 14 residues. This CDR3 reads CASRDQPTGYGYTF. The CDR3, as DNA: TGTGCCAGTAGAGACCAACCAACAGGGTATGGCTACACCTTC.

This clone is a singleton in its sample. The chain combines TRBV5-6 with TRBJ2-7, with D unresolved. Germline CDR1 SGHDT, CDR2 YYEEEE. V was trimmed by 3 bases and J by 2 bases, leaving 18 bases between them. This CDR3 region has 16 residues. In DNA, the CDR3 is TGTGCCAGCAGCTCACGGTCGGGTACTTTCGCCTACGAGCAGTACTTC. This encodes CASSSRSGTFAYEQYF.

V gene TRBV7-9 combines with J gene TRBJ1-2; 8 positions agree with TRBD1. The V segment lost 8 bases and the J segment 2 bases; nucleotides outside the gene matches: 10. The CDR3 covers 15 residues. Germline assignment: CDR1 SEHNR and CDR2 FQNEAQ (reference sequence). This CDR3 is CASVSTGGTNYGYTF. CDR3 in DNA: TGTGCCAGCGTGTCCACAGGGGGGACAAACTATGGCTACACCTTC.

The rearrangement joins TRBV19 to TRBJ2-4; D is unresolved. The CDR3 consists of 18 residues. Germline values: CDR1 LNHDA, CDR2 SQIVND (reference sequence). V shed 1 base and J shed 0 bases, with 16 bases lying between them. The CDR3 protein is CASSIGPGVTLAKNIQYF. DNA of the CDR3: TGTGCCAGTAGTATAGGCCCCGGCGTTACGCTAGCCAAAAACATTCAGTACTTC.

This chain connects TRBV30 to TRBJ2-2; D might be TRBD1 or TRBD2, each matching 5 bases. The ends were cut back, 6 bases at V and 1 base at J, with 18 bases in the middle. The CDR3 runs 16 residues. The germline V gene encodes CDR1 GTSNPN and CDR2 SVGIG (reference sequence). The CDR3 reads CACPTGRSKNTGELFF. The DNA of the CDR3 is TGTGCCTGCCCTACGGGACGAAGCAAGAACACCGGGGAGCTGTTTTTT.

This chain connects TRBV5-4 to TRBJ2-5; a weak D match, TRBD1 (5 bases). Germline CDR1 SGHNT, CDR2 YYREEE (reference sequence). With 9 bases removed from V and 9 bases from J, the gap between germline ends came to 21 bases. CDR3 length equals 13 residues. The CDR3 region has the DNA TGTGCCACCGCACAGGTTGGGTTTGTGTCCCAGTACTTC. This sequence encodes CATAQVGFVSQYF.

In DNA form, the CDR3 reads TGTGCCAGCAGTTTAAGGTCACAGGGTTATAATTCACCCCTCCACTTT. Amino acids: CASSLRSQGYNSPLHF. This rearrangement joins TRBV27 to TRBJ1-6; tentative D call: TRBD1 (6 bases). The CDR3 is 16 amino acids. Germline CDR1 reads MNHEY; CDR2 reads SMNVEV (reference sequence). The V gene lost 2 bases and the J gene lost 4 bases, with 12 bases spanning the gap.

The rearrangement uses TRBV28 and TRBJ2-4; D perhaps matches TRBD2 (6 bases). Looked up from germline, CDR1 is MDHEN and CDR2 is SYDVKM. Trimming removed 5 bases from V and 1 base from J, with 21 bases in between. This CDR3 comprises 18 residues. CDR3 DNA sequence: TGTGCCAGCAGTCCTGGACTTAGCGCGGGGTTGGCCAAAAACATTCAGTACTTC. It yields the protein CASSPGLSAGLAKNIQYF.

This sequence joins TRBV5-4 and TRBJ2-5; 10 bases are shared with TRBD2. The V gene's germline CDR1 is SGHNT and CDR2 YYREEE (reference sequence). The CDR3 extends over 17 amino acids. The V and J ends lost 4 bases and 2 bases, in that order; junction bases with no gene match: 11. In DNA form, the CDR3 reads TGTGCCAGCAGCCCTCCGGGACTAGCGCGCCCGCAAGAGACCCAGTACTTC. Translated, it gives CASSPPGLARPQETQYF.

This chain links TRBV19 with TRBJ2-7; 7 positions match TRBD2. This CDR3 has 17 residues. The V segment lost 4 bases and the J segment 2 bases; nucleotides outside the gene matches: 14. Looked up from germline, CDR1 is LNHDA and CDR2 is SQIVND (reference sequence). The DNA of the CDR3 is TGTGCCAGTAGTACCCAAACCGGGCGGGGGACCCCCTACGAGCAGTACTTC. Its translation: CASSTQTGRGTPYEQYF.

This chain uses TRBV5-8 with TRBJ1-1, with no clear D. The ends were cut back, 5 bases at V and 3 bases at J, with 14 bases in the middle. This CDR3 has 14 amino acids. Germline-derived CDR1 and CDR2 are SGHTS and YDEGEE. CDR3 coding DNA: TGTGCCAGCAGACAAGGAGGGTATGACACTGAAGCTTTCTTT. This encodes CASRQGGYDTEAFF.

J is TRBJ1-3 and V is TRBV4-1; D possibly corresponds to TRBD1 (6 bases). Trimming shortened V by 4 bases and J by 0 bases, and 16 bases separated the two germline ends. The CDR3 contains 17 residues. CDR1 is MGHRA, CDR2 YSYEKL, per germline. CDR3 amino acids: CASSRTESTGSGNTIYF. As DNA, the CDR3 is TGCGCCAGCAGCCGAACTGAATCGACAGGCTCTGGAAACACCATATATTTT.

CDR3 DNA: TGTGCCAGCAGTCTCCAGGGAACCTATCAGCCCCAGCATTTT. Its translation: CASSLQGTYQPQHF. V is TRBV27 and J is TRBJ1-5; possible D gene TRBD1, 5 bases. V dropped 5 bases and J dropped 5 bases, with 13 bases sitting between them. CDR1 and CDR2 (germline): MNHEY, SMNVEV (reference sequence). The CDR3 loop spans 14 amino acids.

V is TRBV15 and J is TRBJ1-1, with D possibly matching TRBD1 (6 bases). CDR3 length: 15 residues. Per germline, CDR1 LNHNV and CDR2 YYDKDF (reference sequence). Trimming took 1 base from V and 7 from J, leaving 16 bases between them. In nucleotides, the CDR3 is TGTGCCACCAGCAGAGGTCCAGGGGCGGCCGATGAAGCTTTCTTT. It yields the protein CATSRGPGAADEAFF.

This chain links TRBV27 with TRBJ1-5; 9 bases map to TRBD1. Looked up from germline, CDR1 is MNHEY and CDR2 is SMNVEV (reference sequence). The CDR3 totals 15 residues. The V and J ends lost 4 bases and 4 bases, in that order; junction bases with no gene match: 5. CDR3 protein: CASSSPGTGNQPQHF. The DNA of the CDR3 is TGTGCCAGCAGTTCCCCCGGGACAGGGAATCAGCCCCAGCATTTT.

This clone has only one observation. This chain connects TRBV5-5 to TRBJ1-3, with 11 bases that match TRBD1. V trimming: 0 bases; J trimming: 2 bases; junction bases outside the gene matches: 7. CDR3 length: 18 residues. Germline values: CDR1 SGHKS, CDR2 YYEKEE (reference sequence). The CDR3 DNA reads TGTGCCAGCAGCTTGGGGACAGGGGGCTTACTTGCTGGAAACACCATATATTTT. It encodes CASSLGTGGLLAGNTIYF.

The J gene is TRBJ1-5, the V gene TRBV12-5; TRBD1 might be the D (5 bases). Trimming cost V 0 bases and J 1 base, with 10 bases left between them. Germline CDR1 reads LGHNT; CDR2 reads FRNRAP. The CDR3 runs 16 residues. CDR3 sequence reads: CASGLVLGGSNQPQHF. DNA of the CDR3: TGTGCTAGTGGTTTGGTACTCGGGGGAAGCAATCAGCCCCAGCATTTT.

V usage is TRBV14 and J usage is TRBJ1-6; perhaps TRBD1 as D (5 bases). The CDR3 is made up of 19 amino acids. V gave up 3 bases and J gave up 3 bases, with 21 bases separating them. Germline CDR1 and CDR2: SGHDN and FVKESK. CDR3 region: CASSQALGWAQGYNSPLHF. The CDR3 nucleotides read TGTGCCAGCAGCCAGGCGCTTGGGTGGGCGCAGGGCTATAATTCACCCCTCCACTTT.

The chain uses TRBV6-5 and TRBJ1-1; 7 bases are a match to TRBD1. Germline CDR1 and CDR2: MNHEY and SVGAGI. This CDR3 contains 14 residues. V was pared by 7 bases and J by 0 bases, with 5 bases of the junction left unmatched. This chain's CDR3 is CASKLQGMNTEAFF. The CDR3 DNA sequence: TGTGCCAGCAAGCTACAGGGGATGAACACTGAAGCTTTCTTT.

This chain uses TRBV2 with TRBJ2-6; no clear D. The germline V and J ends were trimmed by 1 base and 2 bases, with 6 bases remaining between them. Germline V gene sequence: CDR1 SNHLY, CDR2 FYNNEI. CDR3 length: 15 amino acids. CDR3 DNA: TGTGCCAGCAGTGAAGACAAGCCTGGGGCCAACGTCCTGACTTTC. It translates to CASSEDKPGANVLTF.